The rows below give T cell receptor beta chains drawn from one sample of a study of cytomegalovirus exposure and HLA in healthy donors. The assay was immunoSEQ multiplex PCR, and TCRdb's table has in-frame clones only and misses some. The table for this sample gives 190,000 or so clones. Sequencing used PBMCs. The receptor source for this set is a boy younger than 18 in good health and CMV-seronegative. CDR3s leave out the opening cysteine and the closing phenylalanine or tryptophan. Each record gives: J gene, V gene, CDR3 length, CDR3 protein.

TRBJ2-5	TRBV6-1	11	ASSPTGQETQY
TRBJ1-5	TRBV23-1	13	ASVTAGRGNQPQH
TRBJ1-2	TRBV19	11	ASSNTLTGGST
TRBJ2-1	TRBV27	14	ASSKTSRLAYNEQF
TRBJ2-1	TRBV5-6	13	ASSYGLAGGNEQF
TRBJ1-2	TRBV4-1	13	ASSQADRVRDGYT
TRBJ1-4	TRBV11-2	14	ASSPTGGASSGKLF
TRBJ2-1	TRBV2	13	ASRERGGGYNEQF
TRBJ2-2	TRBV15	16	ATSRTTLLGRGTGELF
TRBJ2-4	TRBV30	12	AWSPTVAKNIQY
TRBJ1-6	TRBV6-5	13	ASSYSLADNSPLH
TRBJ2-7	TRBV6-5	12	ASSLGGGGYEQY
TRBJ2-2	TRBV9	14	ASSVVATQRTGELF
TRBJ1-5	TRBV6-5	13	ASRPVGQSNQPQH
TRBJ1-1	TRBV9	12	ASSVEVRSPGVV
TRBJ1-2	TRBV7-9	15	ASSILSYRETNYGYT
TRBJ1-5	TRBV10-3	10	AISESPRPQH
TRBJ2-7	TRBV21-1	8	AGRFREQY
TRBJ1-2	TRBV4-3	15	ASSQDNRQMADYGYT
TRBJ1-3	TRBV4-3	14	ASSQDPPGSGNTIY
TRBJ2-7	TRBV11-2	12	ASSFSDSSYEQY
TRBJ1-2	TRBV7-9	14	ASSLVGGELENGYT
TRBJ2-1	TRBV9	10	ASSVPGNEQF
TRBJ2-5	TRBV4-1	15	ASSLTGDGTGVGEQY
TRBJ1-5	TRBV19	14	ASSIYLEGINQPQH
TRBJ1-5	TRBV7-9	13	ASSLTGPEDQPQH
TRBJ1-1	TRBV7-9	13	ASSSRDRVNTEAF
TRBJ1-2	TRBV4-2	13	ASSQPSRDRDGYT
TRBJ1-2	TRBV30	11	ASRTGSNYGYT
TRBJ2-7	TRBV11-2	14	ASSSVRGDRAYEQY
TRBJ2-1	TRBV19	11	ASSMRDYNEQF
TRBJ2-5	TRBV7-9	14	ASSFTDTHSEETQY
TRBJ2-3	TRBV5-6	13	ASSPTGTHTDTQY
TRBJ2-2	TRBV5-1	15	ASSLGLAGQNTGELF
TRBJ1-6	TRBV2	12	ASRGQGDNSPLH
TRBJ2-1	TRBV7-2	13	ASSLKGLARGEQF
TRBJ2-5	TRBV9	14	ASSVGASGIQETQY
TRBJ2-5	TRBV19	15	ASSISRTLRLQETQY
TRBJ1-6	TRBV19	14	ASSVAVSSYNSPLH
TRBJ1-4	TRBV5-6	14	ASSLYSTGDNEKLF
TRBJ2-2	TRBV4-1	11	ASSHPGTGELF
TRBJ1-2	TRBV15	14	ATSRGTWTGSIGYT
TRBJ2-7	TRBV28	11	ASSFRPSGDQN
TRBJ2-2	TRBV7-6	14	ASSPPPGMNTGELF
TRBJ1-1	TRBV7-8	13	ASSSPWGGNTEAF
TRBJ2-2	TRBV10-3	15	AIRKLAGGPNTGELF
TRBJ2-7	TRBV7-2	12	ASRLTGVSYEQY
TRBJ2-5	TRBV9	17	ASSATGWLAGATQETQY
TRBJ1-1	TRBV6-5	10	ASRTSSGEAF
TRBJ1-4	TRBV25-1	13	ASSVLGTGNEKLF
TRBJ1-2	TRBV5-1	10	ASSQDSYGYT
TRBJ2-7	TRBV19	11	ASSIGQHYEQY
TRBJ2-7	TRBV9	20	ASSVEGWRERGGHRVCYEQY
TRBJ2-1	TRBV4-3	16	ASSQDQAARASYNEQF
TRBJ1-2	TRBV19	12	ASSYPGGSDGYT